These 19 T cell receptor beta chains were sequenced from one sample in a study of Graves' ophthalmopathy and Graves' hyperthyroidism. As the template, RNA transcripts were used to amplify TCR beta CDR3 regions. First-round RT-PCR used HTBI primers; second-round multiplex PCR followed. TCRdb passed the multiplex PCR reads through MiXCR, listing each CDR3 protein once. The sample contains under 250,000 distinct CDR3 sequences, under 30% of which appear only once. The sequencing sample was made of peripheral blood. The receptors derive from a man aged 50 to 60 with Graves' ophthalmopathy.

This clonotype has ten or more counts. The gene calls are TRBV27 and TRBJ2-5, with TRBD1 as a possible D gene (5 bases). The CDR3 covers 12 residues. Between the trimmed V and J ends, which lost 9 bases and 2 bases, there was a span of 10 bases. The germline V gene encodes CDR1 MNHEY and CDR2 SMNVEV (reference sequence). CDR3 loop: CARRQYQETQYF. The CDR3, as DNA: TGTGCCAGACGACAGTATCAAGAGACCCAGTACTTC.

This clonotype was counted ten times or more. The CDR3 sequence: CASSLTGVTEAFF. CDR3 DNA sequence: TGCGCCAGCAGTTTAACTGGGGTTACTGAAGCTTTCTTT. The chain joins TRBV5-1 to TRBJ1-1; D unresolved. Germline V gene lookup returns CDR1 SGHRS and CDR2 YFSETQ. The CDR3 spans 13 residues. The V gene lost 5 bases and the J gene lost 5 bases, with 13 bases spanning the gap.

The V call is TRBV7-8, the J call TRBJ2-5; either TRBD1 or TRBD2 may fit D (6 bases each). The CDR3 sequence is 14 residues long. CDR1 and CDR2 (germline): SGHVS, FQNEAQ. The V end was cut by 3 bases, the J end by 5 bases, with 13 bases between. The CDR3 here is CASSFYGGSETQYF. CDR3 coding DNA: TGTGCCAGCAGCTTTTACGGGGGCAGCGAGACCCAGTACTTC. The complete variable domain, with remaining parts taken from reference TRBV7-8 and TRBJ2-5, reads GAGVSQSPRYKVAKRGQDVALRCDPISGHVSLFWYQQALGQGPEFLTYFQNEAQLDKSGLPSDRFFAERPEGSVSTLKIQRTQQEDSAVYLCASSFYGGSETQYFGPGTRLLVL.

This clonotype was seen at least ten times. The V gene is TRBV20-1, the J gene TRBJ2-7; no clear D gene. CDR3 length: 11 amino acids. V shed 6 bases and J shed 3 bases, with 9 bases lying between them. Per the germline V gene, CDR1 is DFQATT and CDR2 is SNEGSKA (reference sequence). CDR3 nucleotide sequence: TGCAGTGCAATAGGAGACTACGAGCAGTACTTC. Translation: CSAIGDYEQYF.

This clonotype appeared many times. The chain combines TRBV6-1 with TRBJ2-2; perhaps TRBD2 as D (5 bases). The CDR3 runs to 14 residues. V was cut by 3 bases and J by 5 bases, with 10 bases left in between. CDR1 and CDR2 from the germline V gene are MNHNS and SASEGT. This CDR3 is CASSEVSETGELFF. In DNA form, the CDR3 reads TGTGCCAGCAGTGAGGTTAGCGAAACCGGGGAGCTGTTTTTT.

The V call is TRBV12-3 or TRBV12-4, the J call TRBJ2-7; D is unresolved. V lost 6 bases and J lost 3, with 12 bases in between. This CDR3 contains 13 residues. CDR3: CASSPRKVYEQYF. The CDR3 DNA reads TGTGCCAGCAGCCCCCGCAAAGTCTACGAGCAGTACTTC.

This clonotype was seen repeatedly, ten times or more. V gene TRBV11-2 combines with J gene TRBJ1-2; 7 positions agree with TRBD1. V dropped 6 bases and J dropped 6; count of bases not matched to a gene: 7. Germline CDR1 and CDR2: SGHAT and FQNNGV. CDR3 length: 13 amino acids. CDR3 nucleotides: TGTGCCAGCAGACAGGGGTTTTCAAATGGCTACACCTTC. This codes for CASRQGFSNGYTF.

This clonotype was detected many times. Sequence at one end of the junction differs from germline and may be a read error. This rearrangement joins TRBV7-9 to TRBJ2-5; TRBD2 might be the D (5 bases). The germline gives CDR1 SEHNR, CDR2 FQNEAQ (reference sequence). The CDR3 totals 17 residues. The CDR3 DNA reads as TGTGCCAGCAGCCTAGCACGAGGTCCAGCCACTAAAGAGACCCAGTACTTC. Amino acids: CASSLARGPATKETQYF.

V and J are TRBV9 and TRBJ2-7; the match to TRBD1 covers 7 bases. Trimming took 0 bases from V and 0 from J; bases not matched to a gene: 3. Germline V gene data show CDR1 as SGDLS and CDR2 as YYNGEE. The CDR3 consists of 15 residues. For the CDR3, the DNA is TGTGCCAGCAGCGTAGGGGCAGGGGGCTCCTACGAGCAGTACTTC. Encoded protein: CASSVGAGGSYEQYF.

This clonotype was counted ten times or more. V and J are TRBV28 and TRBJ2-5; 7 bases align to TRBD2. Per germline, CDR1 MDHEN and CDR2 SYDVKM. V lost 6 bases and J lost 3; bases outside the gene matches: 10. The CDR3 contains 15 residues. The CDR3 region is CASRLTSVVEETQYF. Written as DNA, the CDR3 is TGTGCCAGCAGGTTAACTAGCGTTGTCGAAGAGACCCAGTACTTC.

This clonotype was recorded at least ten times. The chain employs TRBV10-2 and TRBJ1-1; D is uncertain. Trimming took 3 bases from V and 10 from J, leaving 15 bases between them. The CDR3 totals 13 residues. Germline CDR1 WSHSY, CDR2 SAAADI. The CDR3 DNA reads TGCGCCAGCAGTGAAAAGAGAGGGCAGAGAGCTTTCTTT. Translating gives CASSEKRGQRAFF.

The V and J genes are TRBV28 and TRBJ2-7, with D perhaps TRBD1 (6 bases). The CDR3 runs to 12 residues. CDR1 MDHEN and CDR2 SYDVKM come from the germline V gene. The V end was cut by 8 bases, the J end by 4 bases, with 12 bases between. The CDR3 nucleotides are TGTGCCAGCGCCAGGGGCGGGTACGAGCAGTACTTC. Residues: CASARGGYEQYF.

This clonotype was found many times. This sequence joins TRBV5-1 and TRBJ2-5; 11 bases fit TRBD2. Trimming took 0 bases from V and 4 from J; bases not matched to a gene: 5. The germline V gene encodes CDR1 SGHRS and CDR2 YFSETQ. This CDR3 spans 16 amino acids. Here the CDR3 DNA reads TGCGCCAGCAGCTTGGTGGGGACTAGCGGCCGAGAGACCCAGTACTTC. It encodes CASSLVGTSGRETQYF.

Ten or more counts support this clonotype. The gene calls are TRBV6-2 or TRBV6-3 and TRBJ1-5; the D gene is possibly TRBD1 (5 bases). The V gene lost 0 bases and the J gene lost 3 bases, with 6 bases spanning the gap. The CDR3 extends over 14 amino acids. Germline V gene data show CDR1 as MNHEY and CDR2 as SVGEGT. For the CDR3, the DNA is TGTGCCAGCAGTTACTCGGACATCAATCAGCCCCAGCATTTT. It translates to CASSYSDINQPQHF.

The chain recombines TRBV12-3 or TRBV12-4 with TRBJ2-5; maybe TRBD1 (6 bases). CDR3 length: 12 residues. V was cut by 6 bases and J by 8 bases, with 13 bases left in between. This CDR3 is CASSYGTSTQYF. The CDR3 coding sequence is TGTGCCAGCAGCTATGGGACATCCACCCAGTACTTC.

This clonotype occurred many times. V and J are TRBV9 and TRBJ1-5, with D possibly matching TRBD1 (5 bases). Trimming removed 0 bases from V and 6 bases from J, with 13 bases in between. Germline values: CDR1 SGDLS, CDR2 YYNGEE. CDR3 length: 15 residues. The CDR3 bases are TGTGCCAGCAGCGTAGGTGGGGACTGGGGTCAGCCCCAGCATTTT. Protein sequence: CASSVGGDWGQPQHF.

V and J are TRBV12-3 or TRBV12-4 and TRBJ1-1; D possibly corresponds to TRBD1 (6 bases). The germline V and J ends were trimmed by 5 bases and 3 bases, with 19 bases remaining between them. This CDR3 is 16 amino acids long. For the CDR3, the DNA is TGTGCCAGCAGTGATCCCTTTTCTGGGGGGCACACTGAAGCTTTCTTT. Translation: CASSDPFSGGHTEAFF.

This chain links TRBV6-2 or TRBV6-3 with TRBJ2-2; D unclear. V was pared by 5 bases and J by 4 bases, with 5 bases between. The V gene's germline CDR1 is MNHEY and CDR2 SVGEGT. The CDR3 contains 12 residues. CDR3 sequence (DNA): TGTGCCAGCAGTCCCTTCACCGGGGAGCTGTTTTTT. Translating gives CASSPFTGELFF.

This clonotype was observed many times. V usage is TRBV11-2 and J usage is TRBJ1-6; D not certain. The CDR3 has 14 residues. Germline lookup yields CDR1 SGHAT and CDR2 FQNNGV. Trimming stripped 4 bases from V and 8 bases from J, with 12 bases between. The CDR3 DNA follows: TGTGCCAGCAGCTCCCCCCTCACGGATTCACCCCTCCACTTT. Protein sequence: CASSSPLTDSPLHF.